Below, 16 T cell receptor beta chains from the same sample are listed, as sequenced in a study of T cells in Graves' hyperthyroidism and ophthalmopathy. The investigators amplified TCR beta CDR3 regions from RNA transcripts. TCR CDR3 underwent first-round RT-PCR with the HTBI primer set. Each CDR3 protein is one row after TCRdb ran MiXCR on the multiplex PCR reads. The data show more than 450,000 distinct CDR3 sequences, 15% to 20% seen once. The sample comprised blood. These receptors all stem from a man in his forties with Graves' ophthalmopathy.

The table lists this clonotype with a few counts. The chain joins TRBV30 to TRBJ2-2, with D perhaps matching TRBD1 (5 bases). The germline V gene encodes CDR1 GTSNPN and CDR2 SVGIG (reference sequence). V lost 1 base and J 3 bases, leaving 12 bases between the germline ends. The CDR3 covers 15 residues. CDR3 region: CAWSDGASYTGELFF. In nucleotides, the CDR3 is TGTGCCTGGAGTGATGGGGCCAGTTACACCGGGGAGCTGTTTTTT.

There are a few counts of this clonotype. The chain joins TRBV11-2 to TRBJ2-1; 10 nucleotides agree with TRBD2. The V segment lost 8 bases and the J segment 7 bases; nucleotides outside the gene matches: 20. Germline CDR1 SGHAT, CDR2 FQNNGV. The CDR3 spans 18 residues. Here the CDR3 reads CASGYPPTGTSAKNEQFF. The CDR3 nucleotides are TGTGCCAGCGGATACCCCCCTACCGGGACTAGCGCAAAGAATGAGCAGTTCTTC.

The chain joins TRBV9 to TRBJ2-2; 8 bases fit TRBD2. This CDR3 contains 15 residues. CDR1 is SGDLS, CDR2 YYNGEE, per germline. J gave up 5 bases and V 0 bases, and 3 bases lay outside the gene matches. CDR3 protein: CASSVELAATGELFF. The CDR3 DNA follows: TGTGCCAGCAGCGTAGAACTAGCGGCAACCGGGGAGCTGTTTTTT.

This clonotype was counted at least ten times. The chain employs TRBV11-2 and TRBJ1-1; a weak D match, TRBD1 (5 bases). CDR3 size: 15 residues. Per germline, CDR1 SGHAT and CDR2 FQNNGV. V shed 1 base and J shed 2 bases, with 11 bases lying between them. CDR3 nucleotides: TGTGCCAGCAGCTTAGGAGGGGATTTAAACACTGAAGCTTTCTTT. Translation gives CASSLGGDLNTEAFF.

The V call is TRBV30, the J call TRBJ2-2; TRBD2 agrees at 7 bases. Germline assignment: CDR1 GTSNPN and CDR2 SVGIG (reference sequence). The CDR3 spans 14 residues. With V trimmed by 3 bases and J by 7 bases, 8 bases remained unmatched. Here the CDR3 DNA reads TGTGCCTGGAGCCCCCTGCGGGAGAGCGGGGAGCTGTTTTTT. Residues: CAWSPLRESGELFF.

The rearrangement links TRBV20-1 to TRBJ2-5, with D maybe TRBD2 (5 bases). With 7 bases removed from V and 2 bases from J, the gap between germline ends came to 11 bases. CDR1 is DFQATT and CDR2 is SNEGSKA in the germline V gene (reference sequence). The CDR3 has 12 residues. The CDR3 nucleotides read TGCAGTGTTTTGGACTTTCAAGAGACCCAGTACTTC. Encoded protein: CSVLDFQETQYF.

The chain carries TRBV19 and TRBJ2-5, with TRBD2 matching over 10 bases. Germline V gene lookup returns CDR1 LNHDA and CDR2 SQIVND (reference sequence). V gave up 3 bases and J gave up 2 bases; unmatched junction bases: 6. The CDR3 contains 16 residues. CDR3 DNA: TGTGCCAGTAGTATCACCGGGACTAGCGTACAAGAGACCCAGTACTTC. Translated: CASSITGTSVQETQYF.

This clonotype showed up many times. CDR3 protein: CSATSGQGSNQPQHF. The CDR3 DNA reads TGCAGTGCCACATCGGGGCAGGGGAGCAATCAGCCCCAGCATTTT. The chain joins TRBV20-1 to TRBJ1-5; tentative D call: TRBD1 (6 bases). The V gene lost 6 bases and the J gene lost 1 base, with 16 bases spanning the gap. The CDR3 contains 15 residues. Germline loops: CDR1 DFQATT, CDR2 SNEGSKA (reference sequence).

This clonotype was seen more than once but under ten times. The chain employs TRBV18 and TRBJ1-1, with TRBD1 as a possible D gene (6 bases). The CDR3 runs to 16 residues. The germline V gene encodes CDR1 KGHSH and CDR2 LQKENI. The ends were cut back, 5 bases at V and 1 base at J, with 17 bases in the middle. As DNA, the CDR3 is TGTGCCAGCTCATCACTCCCCGGGACACAGAACACTGAAGCTTTCTTT. Its protein is CASSSLPGTQNTEAFF.

Here the CDR3 reads CASSRRTGYTDTQYF. The CDR3 region has the DNA TGTGCCAGCAGCCGACGGACAGGGTACACAGATACGCAGTATTTT. The chain joins TRBV5-8 to TRBJ2-3; TRBD1 matches at 8 bases. Germline CDR1 and CDR2: SGHTS and YDEGEE. J was trimmed by 2 bases and V by 4 bases; bases with no gene match: 6. The CDR3 runs 15 residues.

The V call is TRBV18, the J call TRBJ2-7, with 8 bases fitting TRBD2. There are 14 residues in the CDR3. J gave up 4 bases and V 8 bases, and 10 bases lay outside the gene matches. Germline values: CDR1 KGHSH, CDR2 LQKENI. The CDR3 region has the DNA TGTGCCAGCCAACCCGGGAGGGGATTTTACGAGCAGTACTTC. It is translated as CASQPGRGFYEQYF.

This clonotype was observed a handful of times. The J gene is TRBJ2-2, the V gene TRBV5-1; 11 positions agree with TRBD1. The length of the CDR3 is 15 residues. Looked up from germline, CDR1 is SGHRS and CDR2 is YFSETQ. V lost 6 bases and J lost 4; bases outside the gene matches: 5. The DNA of the CDR3 is TGCGCCAGCACCCGGACAGGGGGCGCCACCGGGGAGCTGTTTTTT. Its translation is CASTRTGGATGELFF.

In its sample, this clonotype was seen a few times. The CDR3, as DNA: TGTGCCAGCAGGGACCGGGGAGATAGCAATCAGCCCCAGCATTTT. Translated: CASRDRGDSNQPQHF. The chain carries TRBV6-1 and TRBJ1-5; D unresolved. The ends were cut back, 6 bases at V and 0 bases at J, with 12 bases in the middle. The CDR3 is 15 amino acids. Germline V gene sequence: CDR1 MNHNS, CDR2 SASEGT.

The chain is built from TRBV15 and TRBJ1-1; a possible D gene is TRBD1 (5 bases). The V and J ends lost 4 bases and 0 bases respectively, with 21 bases between them. CDR3 length: 18 residues. From germline, CDR1 is LNHNV and CDR2 YYDKDF (reference sequence). DNA for the CDR3: TGTGCCACCAGCACCCCCCTTCGGCGGAGGGGCATGAACACTGAAGCTTTCTTT. Encoded protein: CATSTPLRRRGMNTEAFF.

This clonotype was observed a handful of times. This sequence joins TRBV28 and TRBJ2-5; 9 bases are shared with TRBD1. Trimming took 6 bases from V and 2 from J; bases not matched to a gene: 10. This CDR3 is 16 amino acids long. Germline V lookup: CDR1 MDHEN, CDR2 SYDVKM. The CDR3: CASRGGRTGEQETQYF. CDR3 DNA: TGTGCCAGCAGGGGGGGAAGGACAGGGGAACAAGAGACCCAGTACTTC.

This clonotype turned up a few times. The chain uses TRBV20-1 and TRBJ1-6; D gene uncertain. The CDR3 covers 19 residues. CDR1 is DFQATT, CDR2 SNEGSKA, per germline (reference sequence). V was shortened by 1 base and J by 1 base, with 20 bases between the two germline ends. The DNA for the CDR3 is TGCAGTGCTAGAGTTTCGGTTGCGTCGCGAGGTTCCTATAATTCACCCCTCCACTTT. This codes for CSARVSVASRGSYNSPLHF.